The T cell receptor beta chain described here comes from a study of T cell responses to AZD1222 COVID-19 vaccine. General study findings and limits: Among AZD1222 vaccinees, only six or seven were seropositive at baseline. Donors in the cohort were predominantly white British and more often female, and clonal diversity was possibly underestimated. Spike-specific TCR breadth rose after two AZD1222 doses, and depth rose as well. Only after the peak T cell response were repertoires sampled.

About this clone itself: The antigen is undetermined.

TCRdb's table, derived via immunoSEQ multiplex PCR, lists solely in-frame clones and lacks some. This table holds 250,000 to 300,000 clones, almost 95% found once. The CDR3 spans 18 residues. Losses at the gene ends were 3 bases for V and 0 bases for J; bases not matched to a gene: 8. The V gene's germline CDR1 is ENHRY and CDR2 SYGVKD. Source: peripheral blood, taken 28 days after the second AZD1222 dose. The receptor was derived from an adult who received the AZD1222 COVID-19 vaccine. The V and J genes are TRBV10-3 and TRBJ1-6, with TRBD1 identical over 7 bases. CDR3 sequence reads: CAISERRTGSSYNSPLHF. The CDR3 DNA is TGTGCCATCAGTGAACGGAGGACAGGTAGCTCCTATAATTCACCCCTCCACTTT.